A single sample is the source of the 21 T cell receptor beta chains below, sequenced in a study of regulatory T cells in long-lasting Graves disease. Time point denoted: newly diagnosed GD, antithyroid drugs for less than 3 months. The TCR library was prepared using RNA isolated from PBMCs. Assembly of TCR beta libraries relied on iRepertoire HTBI primers together with Arm-PCR of CDR3 regions. TCRdb re-called the multiplex PCR reads through MiXCR, storing one row per CDR3 protein. The sample consists of about 420,000 distinct CDR3 sequences, roughly 15% of them appearing once. These same records also appear under a second study, on T cells in Graves' hyperthyroidism and ophthalmopathy.

The sequencing used peripheral blood mononuclear cells (PBMCs), collected at new diagnosis, from a patient treated with antithyroid drugs. The receptors were gathered from a woman aged 18-29 years with Graves disease.

Only a few counts were recorded for this clonotype. The chain couples TRBV5-5 to TRBJ1-1; 9 bases are a match to TRBD1. The CDR3 is made up of 15 amino acids. V was clipped by 6 bases and J by 3 bases; unmatched bases: 9. Germline V CDR1 and CDR2: SGHKS, YYEKEE (reference sequence). The chain's CDR3 is CASNTGGTGDTEAFF. Here the CDR3 DNA reads TGTGCCAGCAACACAGGGGGCACTGGAGACACTGAAGCTTTCTTT.

This clonotype has just a few counts. The chain joins TRBV27 to TRBJ1-1; TRBD1 might be the D (5 bases). The CDR3 is 14 amino acids. V gave up 10 bases and J gave up 1 base, with 16 bases separating them. Germline assignment: CDR1 MNHEY and CDR2 SMNVEV (reference sequence). CDR3 DNA sequence: TGTGCCACCACGAGGTCAGGGCGGAACACTGAAGCTTTCTTT. Protein product: CATTRSGRNTEAFF.

CDR3 sequence reads: CASSFGRVSTDTQYF. CDR3 nucleotide sequence: TGCGCCAGCAGCTTCGGCAGAGTAAGCACAGATACGCAGTATTTT. V gene TRBV5-1 combines with J gene TRBJ2-3; the D is unclear. Trimming pared 2 bases from V and 0 bases from J, leaving 10 bases between. Germline CDR1 and CDR2: SGHRS and YFSETQ. The CDR3 spans 15 residues.

Ten or more counts support this clonotype. The chain has TRBV6-2 or TRBV6-3 and TRBJ1-1; D may be TRBD1 (5 bases). CDR3 length equals 16 residues. V was pared by 0 bases and J by 1 base, with 12 bases between. From germline, CDR1 is MNHEY and CDR2 SVGEGT. The DNA for the CDR3 is TGTGCCAGCAGTTACTCTGGGGCTGTGCCGAACACTGAAGCTTTCTTT. Translated, it gives CASSYSGAVPNTEAFF.

The chain employs TRBV24-1 and TRBJ2-2; D possibly corresponds to TRBD2 (6 bases). Looked up from germline, CDR1 is KGHDR and CDR2 is SFDVKD. The CDR3 loop spans 16 amino acids. Deletions cut 0 bases from V and 3 bases from J, with 10 bases between. The CDR3 DNA follows: TGTGCCACCAGTGATTTGGGGGGGAGAGACACCGGGGAGCTGTTTTTT. Its translation: CATSDLGGRDTGELFF.

The V gene is TRBV9, the J gene TRBJ2-2, with TRBD2 identical over 9 bases. With V trimmed by 3 bases and J by 0 bases, 3 bases remained unmatched. The CDR3 is 16 amino acids. The germline V gene encodes CDR1 SGDLS and CDR2 YYNGEE. CDR3 in amino acids: CASSARLAANTGELFF. Written as DNA, the CDR3 is TGTGCCAGCAGCGCCAGACTAGCGGCGAACACCGGGGAGCTGTTTTTT.

The chain uses TRBV6-1 and TRBJ2-3; 12 bases fit TRBD2. Germline V gene sequence: CDR1 MNHNS, CDR2 SASEGT. The CDR3 has 17 amino acids. V gave up 5 bases and J gave up 2 bases; unmatched junction bases: 8. In DNA, the CDR3 is TGTGCCAGCAGTCATTCCGGGACTAGCGGGTACACAGATACGCAGTATTTT. The encoded protein is CASSHSGTSGYTDTQYF.

This clonotype was counted only a few times. The chain links TRBV19 to TRBJ2-5, with TRBD1 identical over 9 bases. CDR3 size: 15 residues. The junction had 9 bases not matched to a gene; V was cut back by 5 bases and J by 5 bases. Germline CDR1 and CDR2: LNHDA and SQIVND (reference sequence). CDR3 protein: CASSFGQGIPETQYF. As DNA, the CDR3 is TGTGCCAGTAGTTTCGGACAGGGGATCCCTGAGACCCAGTACTTC.

This clonotype came up many times. One end of the junction fails to match germline, which may point to a read error. The V call is TRBV3-1, the J call TRBJ2-1; D call uncertain. The CDR3 spans 15 residues. Germline V gene lookup returns CDR1 LGHDT and CDR2 YNNKEL (reference sequence). The CDR3: CASRQESWDLGEQFF. The CDR3 DNA follows: TGTGCCAGCAGACAAGAGTCATGGGATTTGGGTGAGCAGTTCTTC.

This clonotype was seen ten or more times. The V call is TRBV12-3 or TRBV12-4, the J call TRBJ1-5; 7 bases match TRBD1. The length of the CDR3 is 14 residues. With 5 bases clipped from V and 4 bases from J, the junction kept 5 bases outside the gene matches. The CDR3 protein is CASSPTGRNQPQHF. In DNA form, the CDR3 reads TGTGCCAGCAGTCCGACAGGGCGAAATCAGCCCCAGCATTTT.

This clonotype was observed at least ten times. This chain connects TRBV3-1 to TRBJ2-1; D gene uncertain. V lost 2 bases and J lost 9, with 11 bases in between. This CDR3 has 13 amino acids. Germline loops: CDR1 LGHDT, CDR2 YNNKEL (reference sequence). The CDR3 region is CASSQILQAEQFF. Here the CDR3 DNA reads TGTGCCAGCAGCCAAATTCTGCAGGCTGAGCAGTTCTTC.

This clonotype was seen many times. V gene TRBV24-1 combines with J gene TRBJ2-3; D possibly corresponds to TRBD1 (5 bases). The V end lost 4 bases, the J end lost 3 bases, and 13 bases lay between the germline ends. Germline V gives CDR1 KGHDR, CDR2 SFDVKD. The length of the CDR3 is 15 residues. CDR3 sequence (DNA): TGTGCCACCAGTGACTTGGGGCTCGGGACAGATACGCAGTATTTT. It codes for CATSDLGLGTDTQYF.

This clonotype was observed many times. The chain uses TRBV20-1 and TRBJ2-1; D is possibly TRBD1 (5 bases). The CDR3 length is 10 residues. V dropped 8 bases and J dropped 4 bases, with 6 bases sitting between them. In germline, CDR1 is DFQATT, CDR2 SNEGSKA (reference sequence). Here the CDR3 reads CSSGYNEQFF. DNA for the CDR3: TGCAGTTCAGGGTACAATGAGCAGTTCTTC.

The chain combines TRBV6-5 with TRBJ2-6, with D perhaps TRBD1 (6 bases). V was clipped by 2 bases and J by 13 bases, with 18 bases between them. The CDR3 is 15 residues long. CDR1 and CDR2 from the germline V gene are MNHEY and SVGAGI. CDR3 coding DNA: TGTGCCAGCAGTTACAGCAGGGGAATAGGTAGTGTCCTGACTTTC. The encoded protein is CASSYSRGIGSVLTF.

The genes are TRBV18 and TRBJ2-7; 9 nucleotides match TRBD2. Trimming at V came to 9 bases and at J to 5 bases, leaving 11 bases not matched to a gene. CDR3 length: 14 residues. Per germline, CDR1 KGHSH and CDR2 LQKENI. CDR3 DNA: TGTGCCAGTTCTTCGCGGGAGGGTTACGACGAGCAGTACTTC. Its translation is CASSSREGYDEQYF. Complete variable domain (other parts from reference TRBV18 and TRBJ2-7): NAGVMQNPRHLVRRRGQEARLRCSPMKGHSHVYWYRQLPEEGLKFMVYLQKENIIDESGMPKERFSAEFPKEGPSILRIQQVVRGDSAAYFCASSSREGYDEQYFGPGTRLTVT.

The chain recombines TRBV7-2 with TRBJ2-7; D is uncertain. The CDR3 runs 12 residues. Germline CDR1 SGHTA, CDR2 FQGNSA. The V and J ends lost 3 bases and 4 bases respectively, with 7 bases between them. The CDR3 sequence: CASSFEYYEQYF. The CDR3 bases are TGTGCCAGCAGCTTCGAATATTACGAGCAGTACTTC.

Ten or more counts support this clonotype. The chain uses TRBV28 and TRBJ2-7; 8 bases agree with TRBD1. This CDR3 region has 13 residues. V shed 5 bases and J 5 bases; nucleotides not matched to a gene: 5. The germline V gene has CDR1 MDHEN and CDR2 SYDVKM. CDR3 region: CASSQGARNEQYF. Here the CDR3 DNA reads TGTGCCAGCAGTCAGGGGGCGAGAAACGAGCAGTACTTC.

This clonotype has ten or more counts. The J gene is TRBJ2-7, the V gene TRBV4-1, with 7 bases lining up with TRBD2. The CDR3 has 16 amino acids. J lost 7 bases, V lost 5 bases, and 17 bases had no gene match. CDR1 is MGHRA and CDR2 is YSYEKL in the germline V gene. The CDR3, as DNA: TGCGCCAGCAGCTCGAAGATCGGGGGGTCGAGAGGGGAGCAGTACTTC. This translates into CASSSKIGGSRGEQYF.

There are many counts of this clonotype. V is TRBV11-2 and J is TRBJ1-1; D gene ambiguous. Between the trimmed V and J ends, which lost 4 bases and 2 bases, there was a span of 14 bases. CDR3 size: 15 residues. In germline, CDR1 is SGHAT, CDR2 FQNNGV. This CDR3 reads CASSSNPTANTEAFF. CDR3 in DNA: TGTGCCAGCAGCTCAAACCCGACGGCCAACACTGAAGCTTTCTTT. Complete variable domain (other parts from reference TRBV11-2 and TRBJ1-1): EAGVAQSPRYKIIEKRQSVAFWCNPISGHATLYWYQQILGQGPKLLIQFQNNGVVDDSQLPKDRFSAERLKGVDSTLKIQPAKLEDSAVYLCASSSNPTANTEAFFGQGTRLTVV.

This clonotype came up many times. The chain carries TRBV6-5 and TRBJ1-5, with D unclear. Germline V lookup: CDR1 MNHEY, CDR2 SVGAGI. The CDR3 covers 15 residues. Trimming cost V 2 bases and J 6 bases, with 14 bases left between them. The CDR3 nucleotides are TGTGCCAGCAGTTACCTCACAGCTAGGGTTCAGCCCCAGCATTTT. It encodes CASSYLTARVQPQHF.

This clonotype was counted ten times or more. The chain employs TRBV5-1 and TRBJ1-2; 7 positions match TRBD1. Germline assignment: CDR1 SGHRS and CDR2 YFSETQ. The V gene end was trimmed by 7 bases and the J gene end by 4 bases; junction bases not matched to a gene: 7. The CDR3 loop spans 13 amino acids. The CDR3 DNA sequence: TGCGCCAGCGGTGGAGACAGGGTCTATGGCTACACCTTC. Protein product: CASGGDRVYGYTF.